This T cell receptor beta chain was profiled in a study of lymphopenia after photon versus proton radiotherapy (dated by TCRdb to the late 2010s). About the full investigation: The study compared the immunological effects of photon versus proton radiation therapy in patients with gastrointestinal tumors who developed high-grade lymphopenia. A cohort of some 19 patients with gastrointestinal tumors who received either photon or proton therapy and subsequently developed lymphopenia was included. The study was designed to characterize how the impact on the immune system differs between the two radiation modalities.

CDR1 SGHAT and CDR2 FQNNGV were looked up in the germline V gene. Measured from the cysteine to the phenylalanine, the CDR3 is 12 residues long. CDR3 DNA is the only sequence kept; it has 36 bases, read in frame from the first base. The junction carries 12 bases between V and J, which are trimmed by 10 bases and 6 bases respectively. What the work shows at the level of the full study, not this receptor alone: Among patients across the cohort who died, overall survival time showed an inverse correlation with a larger post-nadir drop in TCR diversity. The survival association was examined only in patients who died, and the authors described better survival with proton therapy as a possibility, not as a demonstrated result. After the lymphocyte count nadir, oligoclonal expansion, especially of CD8+ Temra cells, was observed in photon-treated repertoires, and the drop in diversity was driven by this expansion. During treatment, patients who received photon therapy lost naive T cells and TCR diversity and gained effector/memory populations, whereas patients who received proton therapy remained relatively stable.

Library preparation used the immunoSEQ multiplex PCR assay. T cell repertoires were profiled by deep sequencing of rearranged TCR beta loci, alongside multiparametric flow cytometry. TCRdb mirrors the immuneACCESS table, restricted to in-frame sequences. Some clones are absent from its copies; in checked studies, under half trace to an unresolved V gene, and the reason for the others is unknown. The table for this sample lists 150,000 to 200,000 clones; 88% of them were counted only once. The ten largest clones take up approximately 4.6% of the sample. This clone was observed a handful of times. Its antigen specificity is not known. No base-level quality is on record; no much larger clone is a single base apart.

In this chain, TRBV11-2 is recombined with TRBJ2-2, with no confident D gene call. The origin of this receptor is a man aged 45-65 years with gastric cancer. Sample: peripheral blood, taken from a patient treated with photon-based radiotherapy. The encoded CDR3 is CATAGVPGELFF. The bases are TGTGCCACCGCAGGAGTTCCCGGGGAGCTGTTTTTT.